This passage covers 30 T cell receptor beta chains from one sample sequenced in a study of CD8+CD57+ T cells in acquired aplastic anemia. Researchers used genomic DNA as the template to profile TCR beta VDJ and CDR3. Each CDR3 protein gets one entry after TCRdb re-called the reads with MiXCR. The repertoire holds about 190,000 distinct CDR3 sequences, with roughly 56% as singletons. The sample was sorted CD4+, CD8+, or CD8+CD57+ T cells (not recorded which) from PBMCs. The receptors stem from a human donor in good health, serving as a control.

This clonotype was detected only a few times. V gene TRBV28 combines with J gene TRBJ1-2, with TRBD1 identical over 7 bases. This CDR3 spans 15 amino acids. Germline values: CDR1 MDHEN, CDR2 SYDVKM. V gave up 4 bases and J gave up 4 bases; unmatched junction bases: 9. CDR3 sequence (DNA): TGTGCCAGCAGTTCGACAGGGTCCCCCCTCTATGGCTACACCTTC. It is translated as CASSSTGSPLYGYTF.

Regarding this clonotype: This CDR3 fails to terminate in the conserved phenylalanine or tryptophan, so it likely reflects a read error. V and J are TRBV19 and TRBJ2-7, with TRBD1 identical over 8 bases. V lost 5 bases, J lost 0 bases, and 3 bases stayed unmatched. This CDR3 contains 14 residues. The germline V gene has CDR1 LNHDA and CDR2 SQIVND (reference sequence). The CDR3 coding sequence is TGTGCCAGTAGTGAGACAGGGGTCTCCTACGAGCAGTACTAC. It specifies CASSETGVSYEQYY.

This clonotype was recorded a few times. CDR3 sequence: CASSPGTGSEKLFF. For the CDR3, the DNA is TGTGCCAGCTCACCCGGGACAGGGAGTGAAAAACTGTTTTTT. The genes are TRBV18 and TRBJ1-4; TRBD1 matches 9 bases. The junction had 3 bases not matched to a gene; V was cut back by 3 bases and J by 7 bases. The CDR3 covers 14 residues. The germline gives CDR1 KGHSH, CDR2 LQKENI.

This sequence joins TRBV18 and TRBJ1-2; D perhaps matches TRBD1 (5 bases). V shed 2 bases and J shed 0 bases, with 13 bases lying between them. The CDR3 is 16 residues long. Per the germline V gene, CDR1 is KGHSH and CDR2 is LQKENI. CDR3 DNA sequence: TGTGCCAGCTCACCAGTCGGGCAGGGCTCTAACTATGGCTACACCTTC. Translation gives CASSPVGQGSNYGYTF.

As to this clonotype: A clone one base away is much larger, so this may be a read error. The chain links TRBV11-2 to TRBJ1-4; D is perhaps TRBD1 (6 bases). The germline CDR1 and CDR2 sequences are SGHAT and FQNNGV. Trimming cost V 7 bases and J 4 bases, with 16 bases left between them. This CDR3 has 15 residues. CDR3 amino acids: CASNSRQEINEKLFF. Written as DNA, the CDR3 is TGTGCCAGCAACTCCCGACAGGAGATTAATGAAAAACTGTTTTTT.

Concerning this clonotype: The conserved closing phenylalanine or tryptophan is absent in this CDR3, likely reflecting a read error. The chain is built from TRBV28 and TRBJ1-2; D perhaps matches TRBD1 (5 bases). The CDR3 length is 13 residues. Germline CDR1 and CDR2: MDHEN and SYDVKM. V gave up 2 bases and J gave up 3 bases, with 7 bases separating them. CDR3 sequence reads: CASSLGRDYGYTI. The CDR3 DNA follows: TGTGCCAGCAGTTTAGGCAGGGACTATGGCTACACCATC.

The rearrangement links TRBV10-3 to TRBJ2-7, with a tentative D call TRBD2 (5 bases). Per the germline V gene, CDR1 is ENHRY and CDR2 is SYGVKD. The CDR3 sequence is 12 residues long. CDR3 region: CAISASSHEQYV. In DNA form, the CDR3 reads TGTGCCATCAGTGCTAGCTCCCACGAGCAGTACGTC.

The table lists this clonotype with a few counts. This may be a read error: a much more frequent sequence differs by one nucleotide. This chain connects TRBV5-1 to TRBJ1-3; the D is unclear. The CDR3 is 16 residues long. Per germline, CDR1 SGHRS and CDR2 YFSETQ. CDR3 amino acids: CASSLRAGYLGNTICF. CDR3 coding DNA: TGTGCCAGCAGCTTAAGAGCGGGGTATCTGGGAAACACCATATGTTTT. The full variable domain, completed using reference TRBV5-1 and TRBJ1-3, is KAGVTQTPRYLIKTRGQQVTLSCSPISGHRSVSWYQQTPGQGLQFLFEYFSETQRNKGNFPGRFSGRQFSNSRSEMNVSTLELGDSALYLCASSLRAGYLGNTICFGEGSWLTVV.

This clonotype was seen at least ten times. CDR3 coding DNA: TGTGCCATCGGAGCCCTAGCGGGGGGCACCTACGAGCAGTACTTC. Translating gives CAIGALAGGTYEQYF. This chain uses TRBV10-3 with TRBJ2-7; 11 bases agree with TRBD2. Germline values: CDR1 ENHRY, CDR2 SYGVKD. The CDR3 consists of 15 residues. Germline trimming cut 8 bases from V and 2 bases from J; bases unmatched to any gene: 8.

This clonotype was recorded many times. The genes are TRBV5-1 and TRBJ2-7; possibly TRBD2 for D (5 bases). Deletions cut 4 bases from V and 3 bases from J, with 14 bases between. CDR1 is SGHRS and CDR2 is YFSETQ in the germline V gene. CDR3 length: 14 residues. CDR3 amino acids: CASSGLGGSYEQYF. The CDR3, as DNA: TGCGCCAGCAGCGGGCTAGGTGGGAGCTACGAGCAGTACTTC.

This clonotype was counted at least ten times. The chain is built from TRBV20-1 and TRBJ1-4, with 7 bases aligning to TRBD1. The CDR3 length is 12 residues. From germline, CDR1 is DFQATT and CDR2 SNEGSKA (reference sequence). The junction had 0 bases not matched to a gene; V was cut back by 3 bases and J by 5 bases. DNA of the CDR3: TGCAGTGCTAGGGGACAGAATGAAAAACTGTTTTTT. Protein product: CSARGQNEKLFF.

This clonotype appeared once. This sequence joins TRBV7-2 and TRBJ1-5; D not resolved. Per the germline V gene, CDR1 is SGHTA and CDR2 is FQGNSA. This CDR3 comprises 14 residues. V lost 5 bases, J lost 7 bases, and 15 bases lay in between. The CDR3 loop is CASSQEGSGQPQHF. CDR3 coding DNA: TGTGCCAGCAGCCAAGAAGGGTCGGGGCAGCCCCAGCATTTT.

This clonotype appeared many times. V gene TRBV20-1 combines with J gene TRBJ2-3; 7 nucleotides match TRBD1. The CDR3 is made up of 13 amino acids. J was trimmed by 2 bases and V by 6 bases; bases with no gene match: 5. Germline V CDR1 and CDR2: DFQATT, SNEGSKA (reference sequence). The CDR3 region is CSARQGPTDTQYF. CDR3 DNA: TGCAGTGCCAGACAGGGTCCCACAGATACGCAGTATTTT.

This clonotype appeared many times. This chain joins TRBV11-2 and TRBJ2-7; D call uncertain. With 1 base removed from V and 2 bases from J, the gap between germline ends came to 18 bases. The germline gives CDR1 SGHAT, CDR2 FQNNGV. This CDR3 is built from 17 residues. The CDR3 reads CASSLGPSTMGTYEQYF. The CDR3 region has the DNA TGTGCCAGCAGCTTAGGACCCTCGACAATGGGCACCTACGAGCAGTACTTC.

CDR3 sequence (DNA): TGCGCCAGCAGCTGGGGACAGGGGAACACCATATATTTT. This codes for CASSWGQGNTIYF. The gene calls are TRBV5-1 and TRBJ1-3; TRBD1 matches 10 bases. V lost 3 bases and J lost 7; bases outside the gene matches: 1. There are 13 residues in the CDR3. Germline CDR1 and CDR2: SGHRS and YFSETQ.

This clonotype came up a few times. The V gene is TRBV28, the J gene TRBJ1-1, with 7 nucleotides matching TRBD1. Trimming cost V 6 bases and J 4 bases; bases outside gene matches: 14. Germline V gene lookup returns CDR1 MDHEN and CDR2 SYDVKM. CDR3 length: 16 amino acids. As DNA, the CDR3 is TGTGCCAGCAGCCCTTATTGGGGACAGCTGGGCACTGAAGCTTTCTTT. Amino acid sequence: CASSPYWGQLGTEAFF.

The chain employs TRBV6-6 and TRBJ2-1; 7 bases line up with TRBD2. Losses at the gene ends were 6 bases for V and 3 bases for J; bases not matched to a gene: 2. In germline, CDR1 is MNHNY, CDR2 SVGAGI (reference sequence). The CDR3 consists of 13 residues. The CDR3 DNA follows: TGTGCCAGCAGGGGAGGGGTCTACAATGAGCAGTTCTTC. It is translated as CASRGGVYNEQFF.

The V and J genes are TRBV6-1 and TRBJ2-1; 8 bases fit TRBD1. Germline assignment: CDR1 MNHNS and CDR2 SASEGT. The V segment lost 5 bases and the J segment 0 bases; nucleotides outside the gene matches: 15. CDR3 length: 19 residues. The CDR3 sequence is CASSFDRGLFHGSYNEQFF. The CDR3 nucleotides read TGTGCCAGCAGTTTCGACAGGGGCTTATTTCACGGCTCCTACAATGAGCAGTTCTTC.

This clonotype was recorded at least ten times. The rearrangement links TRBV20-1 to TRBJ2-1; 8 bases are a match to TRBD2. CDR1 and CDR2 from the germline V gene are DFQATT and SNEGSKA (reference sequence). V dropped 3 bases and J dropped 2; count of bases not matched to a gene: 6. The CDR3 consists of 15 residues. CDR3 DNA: TGCAGTGCTAGCGGGGGGGGGGGACCCTACAATGAGCAGTTCTTC. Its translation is CSASGGGGPYNEQFF.

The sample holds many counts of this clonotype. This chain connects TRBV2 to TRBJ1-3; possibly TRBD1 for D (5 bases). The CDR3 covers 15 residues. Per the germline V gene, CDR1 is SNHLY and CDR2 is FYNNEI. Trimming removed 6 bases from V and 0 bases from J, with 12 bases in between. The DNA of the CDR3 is TGTGCCAGCAGGGAGGGACTCGTCTCTGGAAACACCATATATTTT. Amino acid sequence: CASREGLVSGNTIYF.

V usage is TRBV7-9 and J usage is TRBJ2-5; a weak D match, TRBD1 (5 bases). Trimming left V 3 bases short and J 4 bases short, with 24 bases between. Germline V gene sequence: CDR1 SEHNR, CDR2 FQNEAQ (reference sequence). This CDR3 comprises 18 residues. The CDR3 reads CASSLGASTYEQGETQYF. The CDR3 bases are TGTGCCAGCAGCTTGGGTGCCAGCACCTACGAGCAGGGAGAGACCCAGTACTTC.

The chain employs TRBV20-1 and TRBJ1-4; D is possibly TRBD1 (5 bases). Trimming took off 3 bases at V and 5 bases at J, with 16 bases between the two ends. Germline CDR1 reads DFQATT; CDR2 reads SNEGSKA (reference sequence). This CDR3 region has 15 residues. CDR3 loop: CSASSQNGANEKLFF. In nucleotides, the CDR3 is TGCAGTGCTAGTTCTCAGAATGGGGCCAATGAAAAACTGTTTTTT.

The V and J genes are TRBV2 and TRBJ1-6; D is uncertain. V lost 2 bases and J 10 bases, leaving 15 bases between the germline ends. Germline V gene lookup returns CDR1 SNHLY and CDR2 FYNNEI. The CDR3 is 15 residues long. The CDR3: CASSEWSLLGSPLHF. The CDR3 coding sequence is TGTGCCAGCAGTGAATGGAGCCTTCTGGGATCACCCCTCCACTTT. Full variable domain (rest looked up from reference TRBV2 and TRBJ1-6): EPEVTQTPSHQVTQMGQEVILRCVPISNHLYFYWYRQILGQKVEFLVSFYNNEISEKSEIFDDQFSVERPDGSNFTLKIRSTKLEDSAMYFCASSEWSLLGSPLHFGNGTRLTVT.

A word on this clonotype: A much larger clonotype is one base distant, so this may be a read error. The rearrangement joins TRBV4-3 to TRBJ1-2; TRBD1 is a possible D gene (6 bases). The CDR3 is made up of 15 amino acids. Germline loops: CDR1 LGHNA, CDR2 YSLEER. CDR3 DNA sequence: TGCGCCAGCAGCCAAGATAAAGGCCAGGGGTATGGCTGCACCTTC. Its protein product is CASSQDKGQGYGCTF.

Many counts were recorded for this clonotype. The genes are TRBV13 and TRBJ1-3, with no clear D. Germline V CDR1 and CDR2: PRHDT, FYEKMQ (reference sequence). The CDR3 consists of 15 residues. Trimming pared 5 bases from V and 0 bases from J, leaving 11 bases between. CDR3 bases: TGTGCCAGCAGCCTGCGTGGGAGCTCTGGAAACACCATATATTTT. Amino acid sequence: CASSLRGSSGNTIYF.

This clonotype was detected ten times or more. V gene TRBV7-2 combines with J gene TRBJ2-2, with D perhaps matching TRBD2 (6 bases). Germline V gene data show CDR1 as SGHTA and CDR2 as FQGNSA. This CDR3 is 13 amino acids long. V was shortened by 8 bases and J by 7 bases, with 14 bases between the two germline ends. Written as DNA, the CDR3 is TGTGCCAGCGGTACTAGCATTGGCGGGGAGCTGTTTTTT. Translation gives CASGTSIGGELFF.

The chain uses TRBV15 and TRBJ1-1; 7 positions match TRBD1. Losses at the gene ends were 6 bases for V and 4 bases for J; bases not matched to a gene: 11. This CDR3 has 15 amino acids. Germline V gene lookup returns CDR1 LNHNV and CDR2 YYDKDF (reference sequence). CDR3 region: CATSQGGSRLTEAFF. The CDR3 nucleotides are TGTGCCACCAGTCAGGGGGGGTCGCGCCTCACTGAAGCTTTCTTT.

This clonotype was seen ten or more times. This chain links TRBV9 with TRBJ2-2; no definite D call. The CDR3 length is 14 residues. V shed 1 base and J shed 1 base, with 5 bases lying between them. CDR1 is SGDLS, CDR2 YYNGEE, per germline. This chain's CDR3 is CASSVIGNTGELFF. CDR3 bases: TGTGCCAGCAGCGTAATTGGGAACACCGGGGAGCTGTTTTTT.

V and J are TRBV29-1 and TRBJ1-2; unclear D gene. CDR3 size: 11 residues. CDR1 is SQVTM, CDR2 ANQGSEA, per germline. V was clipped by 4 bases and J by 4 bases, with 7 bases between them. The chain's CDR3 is CSVVRSYGYTF. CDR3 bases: TGCAGCGTTGTTAGGTCCTATGGCTACACCTTC.

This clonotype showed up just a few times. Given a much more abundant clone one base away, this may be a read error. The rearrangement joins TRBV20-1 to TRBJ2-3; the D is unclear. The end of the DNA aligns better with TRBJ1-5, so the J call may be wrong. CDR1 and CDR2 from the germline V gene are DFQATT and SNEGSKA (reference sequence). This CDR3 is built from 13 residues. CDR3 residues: CSAKIPSTDTQHF. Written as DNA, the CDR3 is TGCAGTGCTAAGATTCCTAGCACAGATACGCAGCATTTT.